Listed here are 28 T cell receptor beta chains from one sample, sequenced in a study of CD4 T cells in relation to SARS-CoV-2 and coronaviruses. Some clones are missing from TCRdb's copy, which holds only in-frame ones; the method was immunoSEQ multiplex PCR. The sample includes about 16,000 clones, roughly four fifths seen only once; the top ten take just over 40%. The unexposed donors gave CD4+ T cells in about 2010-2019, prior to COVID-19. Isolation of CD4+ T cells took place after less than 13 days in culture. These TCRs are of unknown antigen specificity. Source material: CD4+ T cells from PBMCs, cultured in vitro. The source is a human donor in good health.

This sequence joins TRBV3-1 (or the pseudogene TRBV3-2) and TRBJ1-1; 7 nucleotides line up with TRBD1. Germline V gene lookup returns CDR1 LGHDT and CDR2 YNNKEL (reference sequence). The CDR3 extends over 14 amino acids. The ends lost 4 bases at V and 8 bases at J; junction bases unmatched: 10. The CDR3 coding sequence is TGTGCCAGCAGCCGCGGGACAGCCGTGCTAGAAGCTTTCTTT. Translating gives CASSRGTAVLEAFF.

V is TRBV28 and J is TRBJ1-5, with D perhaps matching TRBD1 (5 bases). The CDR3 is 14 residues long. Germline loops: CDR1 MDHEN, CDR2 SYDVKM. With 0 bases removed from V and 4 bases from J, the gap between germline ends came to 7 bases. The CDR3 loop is CASSLWSGNQPQHF. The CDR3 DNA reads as TGTGCCAGCAGTTTATGGTCAGGGAATCAGCCCCAGCATTTT.

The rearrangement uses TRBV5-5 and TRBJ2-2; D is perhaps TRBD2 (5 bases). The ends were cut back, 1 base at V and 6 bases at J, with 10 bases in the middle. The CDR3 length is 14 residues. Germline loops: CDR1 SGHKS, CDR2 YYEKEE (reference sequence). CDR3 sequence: CASSLLAEAGELFF. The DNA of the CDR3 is TGTGCCAGCAGCTTGTTGGCGGAGGCCGGGGAGCTGTTTTTT.

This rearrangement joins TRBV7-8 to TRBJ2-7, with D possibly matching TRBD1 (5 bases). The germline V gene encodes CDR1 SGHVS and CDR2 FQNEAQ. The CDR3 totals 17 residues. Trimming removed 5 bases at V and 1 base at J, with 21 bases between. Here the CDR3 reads CASSPRIGQGWSYEQYF. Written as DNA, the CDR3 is TGTGCCAGCAGCCCCAGGATAGGGCAGGGCTGGTCCTACGAGCAGTACTTC.

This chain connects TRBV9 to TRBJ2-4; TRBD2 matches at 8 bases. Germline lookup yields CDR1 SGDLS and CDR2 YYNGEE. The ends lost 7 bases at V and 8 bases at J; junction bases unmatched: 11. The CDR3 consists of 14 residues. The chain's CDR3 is CASGSSGTRDIQYF. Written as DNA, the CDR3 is TGTGCCAGCGGTTCCTCCGGGACTAGAGACATTCAGTACTTC.

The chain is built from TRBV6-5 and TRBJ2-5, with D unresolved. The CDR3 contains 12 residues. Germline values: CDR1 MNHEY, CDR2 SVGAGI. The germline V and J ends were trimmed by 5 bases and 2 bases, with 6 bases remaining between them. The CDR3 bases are TGTGCCAGCAGTACAGAGCAAGAGACCCAGTACTTC. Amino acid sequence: CASSTEQETQYF.

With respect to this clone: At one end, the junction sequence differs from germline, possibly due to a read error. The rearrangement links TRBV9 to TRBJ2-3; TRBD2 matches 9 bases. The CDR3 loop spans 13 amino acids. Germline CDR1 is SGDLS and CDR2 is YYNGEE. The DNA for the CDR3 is TGTGCCAGTAGCGGGAGTTGGACAGATACGCAGTATTTT. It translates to CASSGSWTDTQYF.

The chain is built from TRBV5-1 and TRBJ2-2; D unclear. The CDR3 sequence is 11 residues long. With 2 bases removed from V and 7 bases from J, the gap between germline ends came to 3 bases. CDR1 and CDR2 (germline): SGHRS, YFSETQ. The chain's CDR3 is CASSFGGELFF. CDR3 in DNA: TGCGCCAGCAGCTTTGGCGGGGAGCTGTTTTTT. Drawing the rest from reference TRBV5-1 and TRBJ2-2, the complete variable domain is KAGVTQTPRYLIKTRGQQVTLSCSPISGHRSVSWYQQTPGQGLQFLFEYFSETQRNKGNFPGRFSGRQFSNSRSEMNVSTLELGDSALYLCASSFGGELFFGEGSRLTVL.

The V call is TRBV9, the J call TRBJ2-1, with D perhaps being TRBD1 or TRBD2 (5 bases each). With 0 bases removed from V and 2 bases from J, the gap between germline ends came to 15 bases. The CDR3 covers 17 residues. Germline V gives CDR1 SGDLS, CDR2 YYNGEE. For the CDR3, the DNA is TGTGCCAGCAGCGTAGGGACCCGGGACCCTCCCTACAATGAGCAGTTCTTC. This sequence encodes CASSVGTRDPPYNEQFF.

Here the CDR3 reads CASHGQGHTEAFF. CDR3 coding DNA: TGTGCCAGTCACGGACAGGGTCACACTGAAGCTTTCTTT. V is TRBV19 and J is TRBJ1-1, with 8 bases fitting TRBD1. The CDR3 contains 13 residues. In germline, CDR1 is LNHDA, CDR2 SQIVND (reference sequence). V shed 8 bases, J shed 3 bases, and the junction held 5 bases outside the gene matches.

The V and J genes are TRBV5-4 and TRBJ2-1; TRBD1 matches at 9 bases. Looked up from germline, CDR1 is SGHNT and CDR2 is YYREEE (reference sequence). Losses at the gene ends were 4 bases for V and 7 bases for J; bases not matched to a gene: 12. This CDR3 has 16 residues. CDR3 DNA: TGTGCCAGCAGCGCTAGGGACAGGGTTTGGTATAATGAGCAGTTCTTC. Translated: CASSARDRVWYNEQFF.

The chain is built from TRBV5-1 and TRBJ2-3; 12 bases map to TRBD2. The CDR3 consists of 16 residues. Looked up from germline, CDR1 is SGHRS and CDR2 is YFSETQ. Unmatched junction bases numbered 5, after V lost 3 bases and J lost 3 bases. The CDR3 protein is CASSSATSGGTDTQYF. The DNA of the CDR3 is TGCGCCAGCAGCTCCGCCACTAGCGGGGGGACAGATACGCAGTATTTT.

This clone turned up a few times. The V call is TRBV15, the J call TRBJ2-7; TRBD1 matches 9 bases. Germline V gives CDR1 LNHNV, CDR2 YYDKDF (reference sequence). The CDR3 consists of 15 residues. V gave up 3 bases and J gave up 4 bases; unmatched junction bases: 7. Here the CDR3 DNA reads TGTGCCACCAGCAGGGCGGGACAGGGTGCGTACGAGCAGTACTTC. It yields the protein CATSRAGQGAYEQYF.

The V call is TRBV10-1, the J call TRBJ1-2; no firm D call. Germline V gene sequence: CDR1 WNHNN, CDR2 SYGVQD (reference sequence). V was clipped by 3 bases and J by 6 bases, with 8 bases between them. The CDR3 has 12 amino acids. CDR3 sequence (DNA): TGCGCCAGCAGTGACGCGGGGAATGGCTACACCTTC. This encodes CASSDAGNGYTF.

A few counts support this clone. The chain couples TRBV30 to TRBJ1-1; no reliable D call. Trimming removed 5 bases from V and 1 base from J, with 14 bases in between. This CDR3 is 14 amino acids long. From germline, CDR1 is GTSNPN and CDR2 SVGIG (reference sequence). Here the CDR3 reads CAWAVGRGNTEAFF. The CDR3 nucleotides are TGTGCCTGGGCTGTCGGACGGGGGAACACTGAAGCTTTCTTT.

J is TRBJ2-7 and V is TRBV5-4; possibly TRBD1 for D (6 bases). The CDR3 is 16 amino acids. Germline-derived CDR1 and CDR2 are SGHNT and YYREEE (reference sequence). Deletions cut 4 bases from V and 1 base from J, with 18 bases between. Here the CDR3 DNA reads TGTGCCAGCAGCCCTACGGCGGACAGTAGTTCCTACGAGCAGTACTTC. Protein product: CASSPTADSSSYEQYF.

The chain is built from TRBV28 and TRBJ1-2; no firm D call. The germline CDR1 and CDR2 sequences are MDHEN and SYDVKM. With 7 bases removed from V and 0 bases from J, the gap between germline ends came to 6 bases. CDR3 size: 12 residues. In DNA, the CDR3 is TGTGCCAGCACGCAGGCTAACTATGGCTACACCTTC. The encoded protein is CASTQANYGYTF.

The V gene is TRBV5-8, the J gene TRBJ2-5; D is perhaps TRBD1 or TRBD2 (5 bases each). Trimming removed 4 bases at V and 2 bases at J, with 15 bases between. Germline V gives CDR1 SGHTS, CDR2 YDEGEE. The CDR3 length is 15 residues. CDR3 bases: TGTGCCAGCAGCCCAGCCGGGACGGCGCAAGAGACCCAGTACTTC. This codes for CASSPAGTAQETQYF.

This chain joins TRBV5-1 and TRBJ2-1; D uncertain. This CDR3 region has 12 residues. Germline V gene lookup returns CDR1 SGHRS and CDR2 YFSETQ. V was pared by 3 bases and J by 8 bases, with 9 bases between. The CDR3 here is CASSSPRYEQFF. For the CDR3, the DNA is TGCGCCAGCAGCTCCCCGCGGTATGAGCAGTTCTTC.

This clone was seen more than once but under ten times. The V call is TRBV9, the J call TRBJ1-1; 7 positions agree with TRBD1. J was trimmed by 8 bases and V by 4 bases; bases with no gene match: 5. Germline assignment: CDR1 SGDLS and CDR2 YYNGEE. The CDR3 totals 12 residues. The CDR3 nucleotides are TGTGCCAGCAGCCTCTCGGACAGGGAAGCTTTCTTT. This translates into CASSLSDREAFF.

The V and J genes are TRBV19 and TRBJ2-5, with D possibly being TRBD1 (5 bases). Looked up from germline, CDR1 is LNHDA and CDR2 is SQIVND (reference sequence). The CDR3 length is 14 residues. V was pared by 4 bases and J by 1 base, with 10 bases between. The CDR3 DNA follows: TGTGCCAGTAGTAAATCCCAGGGCCAAGAGACCCAGTACTTC. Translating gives CASSKSQGQETQYF.

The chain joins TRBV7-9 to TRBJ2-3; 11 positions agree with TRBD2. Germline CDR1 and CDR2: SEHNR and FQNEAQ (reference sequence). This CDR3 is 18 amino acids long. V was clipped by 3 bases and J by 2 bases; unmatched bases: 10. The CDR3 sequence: CASSFPQGLAASTDTQYF. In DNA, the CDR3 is TGTGCCAGCAGCTTTCCCCAGGGACTAGCGGCATCCACAGATACGCAGTATTTT.

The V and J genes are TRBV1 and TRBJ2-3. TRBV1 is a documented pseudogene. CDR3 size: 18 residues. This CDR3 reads CTSSLNGYLGSSTDTQYF. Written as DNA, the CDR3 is TGCACCAGCAGCCTCAATGGCTATCTTGGGTCTAGCACAGATACGCAGTATTTT.

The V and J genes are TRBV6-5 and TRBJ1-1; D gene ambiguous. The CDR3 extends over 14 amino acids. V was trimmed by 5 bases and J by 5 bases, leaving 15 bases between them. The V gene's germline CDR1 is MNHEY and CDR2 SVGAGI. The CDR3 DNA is TGTGCCAGCAGTCCCGATATATCAACTACTGAAGCTTTCTTT. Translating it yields CASSPDISTTEAFF.

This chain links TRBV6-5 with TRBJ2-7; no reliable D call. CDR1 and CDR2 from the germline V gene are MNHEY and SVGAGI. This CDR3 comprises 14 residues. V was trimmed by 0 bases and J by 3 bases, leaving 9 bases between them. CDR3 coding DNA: TGTGCCAGCAGTTACTCAGGCCAAGACTACGAGCAGTACTTC. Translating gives CASSYSGQDYEQYF.

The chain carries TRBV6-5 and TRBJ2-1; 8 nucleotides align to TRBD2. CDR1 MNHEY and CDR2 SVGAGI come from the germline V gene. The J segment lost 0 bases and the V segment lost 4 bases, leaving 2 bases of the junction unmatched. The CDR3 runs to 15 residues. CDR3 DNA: TGTGCCAGCAGTTCCAGCGGGAGCTCCTACAATGAGCAGTTCTTC. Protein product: CASSSSGSSYNEQFF.

The CDR3 loop is CAWNREGNQPQHF. The CDR3 region has the DNA TGTGCCTGGAACAGGGAGGGCAATCAGCCCCAGCATTTT. The rearrangement links TRBV30 to TRBJ1-5, with a tentative D call TRBD1 (6 bases). There are 13 residues in the CDR3. Germline assignment: CDR1 GTSNPN and CDR2 SVGIG (reference sequence). V shed 4 bases and J shed 2 bases, with 9 bases lying between them. Variable domain in full (rest from reference TRBV30 and TRBJ1-5): SQTIHQWPATLVQPVGSPLSLECTVEGTSNPNLYWYRQAAGRGLQLLFYSVGIGQISSEVPQNLSASRPQDRQFILSSKKLLLSDSGFYLCAWNREGNQPQHFGDGTRLSIL.

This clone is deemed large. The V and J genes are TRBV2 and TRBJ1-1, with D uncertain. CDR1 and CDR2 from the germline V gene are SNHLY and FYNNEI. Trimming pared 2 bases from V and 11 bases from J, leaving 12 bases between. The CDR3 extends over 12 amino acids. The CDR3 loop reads CASSELWPRAFF. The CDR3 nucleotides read TGTGCCAGCAGTGAATTGTGGCCTCGGGCTTTCTTT.